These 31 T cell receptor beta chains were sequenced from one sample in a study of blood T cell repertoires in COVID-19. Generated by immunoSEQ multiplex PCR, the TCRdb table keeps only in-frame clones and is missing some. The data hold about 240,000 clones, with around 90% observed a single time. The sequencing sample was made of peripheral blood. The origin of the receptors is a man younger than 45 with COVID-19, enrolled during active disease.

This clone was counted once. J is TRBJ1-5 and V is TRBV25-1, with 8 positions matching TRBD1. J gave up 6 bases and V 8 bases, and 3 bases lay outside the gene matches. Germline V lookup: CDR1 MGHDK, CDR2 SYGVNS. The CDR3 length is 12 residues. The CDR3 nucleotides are TGTGCCAGCGGACAGGGAATTCAGCCCCAGCATTTT. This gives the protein CASGQGIQPQHF.

The CDR3, as DNA: TGTGCCAGCAACAGGGGGCCTCAACATGTGCCTAATGAAAAACTGTTTTTT. Protein: CASNRGPQHVPNEKLFF. The gene calls are TRBV7-9 and TRBJ1-4; 9 bases match TRBD1. V gave up 7 bases and J gave up 3 bases; unmatched junction bases: 12. Germline V lookup: CDR1 SEHNR, CDR2 FQNEAQ (reference sequence). There are 17 residues in the CDR3.

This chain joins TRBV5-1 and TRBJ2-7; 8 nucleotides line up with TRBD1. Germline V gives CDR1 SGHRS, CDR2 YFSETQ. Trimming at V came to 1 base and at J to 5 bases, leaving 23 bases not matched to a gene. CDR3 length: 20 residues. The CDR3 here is CASSLRWNVGRAGGPHEQYF. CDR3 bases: TGCGCCAGCAGCTTGAGGTGGAATGTGGGCCGGGCAGGGGGCCCCCACGAGCAGTACTTC.

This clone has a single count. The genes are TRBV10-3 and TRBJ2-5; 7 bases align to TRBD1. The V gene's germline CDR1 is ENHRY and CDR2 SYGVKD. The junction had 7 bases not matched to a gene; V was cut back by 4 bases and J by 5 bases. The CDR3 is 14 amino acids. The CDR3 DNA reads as TGTGCCATCAGTGTCACAGGGGTTTCCGAGACCCAGTACTTC. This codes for CAISVTGVSETQYF.

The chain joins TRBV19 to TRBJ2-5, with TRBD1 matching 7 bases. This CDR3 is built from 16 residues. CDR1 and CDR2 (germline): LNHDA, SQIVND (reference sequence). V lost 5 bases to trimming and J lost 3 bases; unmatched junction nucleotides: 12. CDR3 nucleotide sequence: TGTGCCAGTAGTCGCCGATCGGGGACAGCAAAAGAGACCCAGTACTTC. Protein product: CASSRRSGTAKETQYF.

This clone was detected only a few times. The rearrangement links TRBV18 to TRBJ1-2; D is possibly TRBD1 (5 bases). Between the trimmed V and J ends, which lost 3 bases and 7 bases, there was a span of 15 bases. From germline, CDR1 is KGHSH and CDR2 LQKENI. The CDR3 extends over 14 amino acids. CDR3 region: CASSPGGSGIGYTF. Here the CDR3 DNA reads TGTGCCAGCTCACCGGGGGGGTCCGGGATTGGCTACACCTTC. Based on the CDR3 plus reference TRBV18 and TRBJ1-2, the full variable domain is NAGVMQNPRHLVRRRGQEARLRCSPMKGHSHVYWYRQLPEEGLKFMVYLQKENIIDESGMPKERFSAEFPKEGPSILRIQQVVRGDSAAYFCASSPGGSGIGYTFGSGTRLTVV.

Here the CDR3 DNA reads TGTGCCAGTAGACAACTACCGGATCGCACAGATACGCAGTATTTT. Its translation is CASRQLPDRTDTQYF. J is TRBJ2-3 and V is TRBV19; D gene uncertain. This CDR3 comprises 15 residues. V lost 6 bases, J lost 1 base, and 14 bases lay in between. Germline loops: CDR1 LNHDA, CDR2 SQIVND (reference sequence).

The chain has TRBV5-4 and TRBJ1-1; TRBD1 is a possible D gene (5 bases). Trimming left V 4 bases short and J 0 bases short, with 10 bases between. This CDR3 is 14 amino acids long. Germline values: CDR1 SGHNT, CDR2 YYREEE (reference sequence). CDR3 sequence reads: CASSRDRVNTEAFF. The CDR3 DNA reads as TGTGCCAGCAGCCGCGACAGAGTGAACACTGAAGCTTTCTTT.

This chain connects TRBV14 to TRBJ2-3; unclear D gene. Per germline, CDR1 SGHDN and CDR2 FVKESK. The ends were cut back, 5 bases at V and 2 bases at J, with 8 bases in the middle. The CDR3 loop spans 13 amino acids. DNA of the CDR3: TGTGCCAGCAGCACCCGCTACACAGATACGCAGTATTTT. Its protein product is CASSTRYTDTQYF.

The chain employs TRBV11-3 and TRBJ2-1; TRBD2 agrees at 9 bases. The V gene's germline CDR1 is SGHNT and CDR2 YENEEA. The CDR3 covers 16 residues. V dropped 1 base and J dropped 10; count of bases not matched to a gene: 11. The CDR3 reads CASSLAGRGGGLEQFF. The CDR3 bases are TGTGCCAGCAGCTTAGCTGGGCGGGGGGGCGGTCTGGAGCAGTTCTTC.

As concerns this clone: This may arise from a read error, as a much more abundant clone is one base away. CDR3 nucleotide sequence: TGTGCCAGCAGTTCCGGGACAGACTATGGCTACACCTTC. Translating it yields CASSSGTDYGYTF. The gene calls are TRBV11-2 and TRBJ1-2; 7 positions match TRBD1. CDR3 length: 13 amino acids. Trimming cost V 6 bases and J 3 bases; bases outside gene matches: 4. Germline V gene lookup returns CDR1 SGHAT and CDR2 FQNNGV.

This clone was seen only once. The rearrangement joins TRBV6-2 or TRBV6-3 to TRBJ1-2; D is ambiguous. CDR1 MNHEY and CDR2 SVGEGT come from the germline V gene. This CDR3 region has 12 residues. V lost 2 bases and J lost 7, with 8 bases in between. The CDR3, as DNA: TGTGCCAGCAGTTACATTGAGTCTGGCTACACCTTC. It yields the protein CASSYIESGYTF.

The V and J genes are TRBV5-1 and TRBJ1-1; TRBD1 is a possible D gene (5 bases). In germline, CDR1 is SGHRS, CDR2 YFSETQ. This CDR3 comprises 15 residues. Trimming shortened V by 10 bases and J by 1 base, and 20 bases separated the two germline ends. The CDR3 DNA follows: TGCGCCTCCCGGCCGAGGGGAGGTTCGAACACTGAAGCTTTCTTT. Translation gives CASRPRGGSNTEAFF. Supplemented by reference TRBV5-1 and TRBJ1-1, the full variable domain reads KAGVTQTPRYLIKTRGQQVTLSCSPISGHRSVSWYQQTPGQGLQFLFEYFSETQRNKGNFPGRFSGRQFSNSRSEMNVSTLELGDSALYLCASRPRGGSNTEAFFGQGTRLTVV.

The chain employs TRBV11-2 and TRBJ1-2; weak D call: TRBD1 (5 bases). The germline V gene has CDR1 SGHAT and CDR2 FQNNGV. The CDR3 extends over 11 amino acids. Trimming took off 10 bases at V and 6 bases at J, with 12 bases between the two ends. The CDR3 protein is CATTSGDGYTF. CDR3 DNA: TGTGCCACCACCTCGGGGGATGGCTACACCTTC.

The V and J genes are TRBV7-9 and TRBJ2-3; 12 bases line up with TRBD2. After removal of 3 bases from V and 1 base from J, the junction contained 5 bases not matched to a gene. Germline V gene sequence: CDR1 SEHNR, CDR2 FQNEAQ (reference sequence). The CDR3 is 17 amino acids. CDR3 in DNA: TGTGCCAGCAGCTTCGCTAGCGGGGGGGCTCGCACAGATACGCAGTATTTT. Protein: CASSFASGGARTDTQYF.

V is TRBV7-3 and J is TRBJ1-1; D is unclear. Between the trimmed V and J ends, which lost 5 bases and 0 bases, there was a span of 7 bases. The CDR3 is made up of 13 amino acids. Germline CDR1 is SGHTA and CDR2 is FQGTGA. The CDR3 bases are TGTGCCAGCAGCACTACCCTGAACACTGAAGCTTTCTTT. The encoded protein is CASSTTLNTEAFF.

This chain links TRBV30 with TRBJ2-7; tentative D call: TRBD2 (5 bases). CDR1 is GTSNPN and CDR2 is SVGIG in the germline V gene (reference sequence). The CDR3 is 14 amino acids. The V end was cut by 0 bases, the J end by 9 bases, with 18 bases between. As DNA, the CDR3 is TGTGCCTGGAGTGTATCTCTACGGGGTGAGAGGCAGTACTTC. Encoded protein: CAWSVSLRGERQYF.

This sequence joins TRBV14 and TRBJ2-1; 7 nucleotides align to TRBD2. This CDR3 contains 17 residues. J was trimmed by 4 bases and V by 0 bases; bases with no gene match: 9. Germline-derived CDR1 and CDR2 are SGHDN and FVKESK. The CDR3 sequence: CASSQDPLADLYNEQFF. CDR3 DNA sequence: TGTGCCAGCAGCCAAGATCCGCTAGCGGACCTTTACAATGAGCAGTTCTTC.

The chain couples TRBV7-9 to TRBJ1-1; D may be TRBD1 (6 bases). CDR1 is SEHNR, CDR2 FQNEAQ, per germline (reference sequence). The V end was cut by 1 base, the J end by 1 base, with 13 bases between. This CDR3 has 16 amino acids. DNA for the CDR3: TGTGCCAGCAGCTTAGATAGTACAGGGTCGAACACTGAAGCTTTCTTT. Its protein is CASSLDSTGSNTEAFF.

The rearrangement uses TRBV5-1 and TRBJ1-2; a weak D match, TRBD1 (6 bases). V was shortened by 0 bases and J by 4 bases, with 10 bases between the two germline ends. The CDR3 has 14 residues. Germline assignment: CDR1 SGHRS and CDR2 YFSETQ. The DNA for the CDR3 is TGCGCCAGCAGCTTGGATAGCAGGGGCTATGGCTACACCTTC. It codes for CASSLDSRGYGYTF. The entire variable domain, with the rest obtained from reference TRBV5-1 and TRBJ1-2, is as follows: KAGVTQTPRYLIKTRGQQVTLSCSPISGHRSVSWYQQTPGQGLQFLFEYFSETQRNKGNFPGRFSGRQFSNSRSEMNVSTLELGDSALYLCASSLDSRGYGYTFGSGTRLTVV.

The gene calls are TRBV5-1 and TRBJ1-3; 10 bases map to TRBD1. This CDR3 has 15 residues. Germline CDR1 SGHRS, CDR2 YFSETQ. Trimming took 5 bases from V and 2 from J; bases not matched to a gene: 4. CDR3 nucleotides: TGCGCCAGCAGGACCGGGACAGGGGCTGGAAACACCATATATTTT. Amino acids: CASRTGTGAGNTIYF.

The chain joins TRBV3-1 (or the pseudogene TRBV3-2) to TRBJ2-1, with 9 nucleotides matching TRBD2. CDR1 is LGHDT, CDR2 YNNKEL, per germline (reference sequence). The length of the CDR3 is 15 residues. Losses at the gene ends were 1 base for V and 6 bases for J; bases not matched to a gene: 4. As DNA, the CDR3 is TGTGCCAGCAGCCAAGTTAGCGGGGGAGGCAATGAGCAGTTCTTC. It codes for CASSQVSGGGNEQFF.

The chain's CDR3 is CASSYLDRVNTEAFF. CDR3 coding DNA: TGTGCCAGCAGTTACTTGGACAGGGTGAACACTGAAGCTTTCTTT. This chain uses TRBV6-5 with TRBJ1-1; 8 nucleotides match TRBD1. The germline CDR1 and CDR2 sequences are MNHEY and SVGAGI. CDR3 length equals 15 residues. The V segment lost 1 base and the J segment 0 bases; nucleotides outside the gene matches: 1.

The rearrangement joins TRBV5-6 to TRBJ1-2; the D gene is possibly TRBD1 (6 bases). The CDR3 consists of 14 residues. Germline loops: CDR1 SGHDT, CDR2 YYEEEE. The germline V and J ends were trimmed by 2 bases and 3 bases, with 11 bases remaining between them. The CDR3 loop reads CASSLSGGDYGYTF. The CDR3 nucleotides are TGTGCCAGCAGCTTATCGGGGGGCGACTATGGCTACACCTTC.

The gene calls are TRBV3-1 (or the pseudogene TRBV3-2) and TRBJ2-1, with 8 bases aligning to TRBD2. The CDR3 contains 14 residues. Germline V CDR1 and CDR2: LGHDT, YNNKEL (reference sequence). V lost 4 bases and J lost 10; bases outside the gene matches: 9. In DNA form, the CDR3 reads TGTGCCAGCAGCCCTGGCCTAGCGGGTATAGAGCAGTTCTTC. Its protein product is CASSPGLAGIEQFF.

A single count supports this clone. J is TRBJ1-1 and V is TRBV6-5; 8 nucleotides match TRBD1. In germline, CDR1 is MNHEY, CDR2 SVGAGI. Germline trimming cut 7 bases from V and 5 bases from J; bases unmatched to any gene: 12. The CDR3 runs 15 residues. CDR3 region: CASTPLDRVGTEAFF. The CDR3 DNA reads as TGTGCCAGCACCCCACTGGACAGGGTCGGAACTGAAGCTTTCTTT.

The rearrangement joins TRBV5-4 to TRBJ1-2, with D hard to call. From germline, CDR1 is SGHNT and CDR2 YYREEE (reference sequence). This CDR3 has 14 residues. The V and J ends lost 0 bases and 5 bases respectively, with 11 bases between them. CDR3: CASSLARGEYGYTF. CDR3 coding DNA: TGTGCCAGCAGCTTGGCTCGAGGAGAATATGGCTACACCTTC.

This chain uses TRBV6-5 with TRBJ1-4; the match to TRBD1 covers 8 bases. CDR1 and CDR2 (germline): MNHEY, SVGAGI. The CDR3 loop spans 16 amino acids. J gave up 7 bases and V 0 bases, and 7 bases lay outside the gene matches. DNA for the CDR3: TGTGCCAGCAGTTACTCGGGGGCAGGGGGCTTTGAAAAACTGTTTTTT. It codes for CASSYSGAGGFEKLFF.

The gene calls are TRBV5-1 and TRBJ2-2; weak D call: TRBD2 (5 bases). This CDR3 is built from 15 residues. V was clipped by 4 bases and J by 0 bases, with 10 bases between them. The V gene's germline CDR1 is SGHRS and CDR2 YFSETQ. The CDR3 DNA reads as TGCGCCAGCAGCCTCCGGGGAACGAACACCGGGGAGCTGTTTTTT. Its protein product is CASSLRGTNTGELFF.

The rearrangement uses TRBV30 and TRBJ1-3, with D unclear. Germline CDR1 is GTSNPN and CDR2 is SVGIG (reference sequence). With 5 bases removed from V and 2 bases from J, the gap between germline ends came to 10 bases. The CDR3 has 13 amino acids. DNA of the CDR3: TGTGCCTGGGACCCGGGAGCTGGAAACACCATATATTTT. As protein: CAWDPGAGNTIYF.

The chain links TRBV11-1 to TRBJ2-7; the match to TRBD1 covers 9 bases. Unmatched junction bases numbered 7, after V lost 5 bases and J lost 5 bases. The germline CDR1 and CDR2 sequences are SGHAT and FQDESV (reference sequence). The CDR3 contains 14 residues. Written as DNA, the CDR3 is TGTGCCAGCAGCCTCCGGGACAGGGTACACGAGCAGTACTTC. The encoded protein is CASSLRDRVHEQYF. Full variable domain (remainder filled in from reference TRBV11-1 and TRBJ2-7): EAEVAQSPRYKITEKSQAVAFWCDPISGHATLYWYRQILGQGPELLVQFQDESVVDDSQLPKDRFSAERLKGVDSTLKIQPAELGDSAMYLCASSLRDRVHEQYFGPGTRLTVT.